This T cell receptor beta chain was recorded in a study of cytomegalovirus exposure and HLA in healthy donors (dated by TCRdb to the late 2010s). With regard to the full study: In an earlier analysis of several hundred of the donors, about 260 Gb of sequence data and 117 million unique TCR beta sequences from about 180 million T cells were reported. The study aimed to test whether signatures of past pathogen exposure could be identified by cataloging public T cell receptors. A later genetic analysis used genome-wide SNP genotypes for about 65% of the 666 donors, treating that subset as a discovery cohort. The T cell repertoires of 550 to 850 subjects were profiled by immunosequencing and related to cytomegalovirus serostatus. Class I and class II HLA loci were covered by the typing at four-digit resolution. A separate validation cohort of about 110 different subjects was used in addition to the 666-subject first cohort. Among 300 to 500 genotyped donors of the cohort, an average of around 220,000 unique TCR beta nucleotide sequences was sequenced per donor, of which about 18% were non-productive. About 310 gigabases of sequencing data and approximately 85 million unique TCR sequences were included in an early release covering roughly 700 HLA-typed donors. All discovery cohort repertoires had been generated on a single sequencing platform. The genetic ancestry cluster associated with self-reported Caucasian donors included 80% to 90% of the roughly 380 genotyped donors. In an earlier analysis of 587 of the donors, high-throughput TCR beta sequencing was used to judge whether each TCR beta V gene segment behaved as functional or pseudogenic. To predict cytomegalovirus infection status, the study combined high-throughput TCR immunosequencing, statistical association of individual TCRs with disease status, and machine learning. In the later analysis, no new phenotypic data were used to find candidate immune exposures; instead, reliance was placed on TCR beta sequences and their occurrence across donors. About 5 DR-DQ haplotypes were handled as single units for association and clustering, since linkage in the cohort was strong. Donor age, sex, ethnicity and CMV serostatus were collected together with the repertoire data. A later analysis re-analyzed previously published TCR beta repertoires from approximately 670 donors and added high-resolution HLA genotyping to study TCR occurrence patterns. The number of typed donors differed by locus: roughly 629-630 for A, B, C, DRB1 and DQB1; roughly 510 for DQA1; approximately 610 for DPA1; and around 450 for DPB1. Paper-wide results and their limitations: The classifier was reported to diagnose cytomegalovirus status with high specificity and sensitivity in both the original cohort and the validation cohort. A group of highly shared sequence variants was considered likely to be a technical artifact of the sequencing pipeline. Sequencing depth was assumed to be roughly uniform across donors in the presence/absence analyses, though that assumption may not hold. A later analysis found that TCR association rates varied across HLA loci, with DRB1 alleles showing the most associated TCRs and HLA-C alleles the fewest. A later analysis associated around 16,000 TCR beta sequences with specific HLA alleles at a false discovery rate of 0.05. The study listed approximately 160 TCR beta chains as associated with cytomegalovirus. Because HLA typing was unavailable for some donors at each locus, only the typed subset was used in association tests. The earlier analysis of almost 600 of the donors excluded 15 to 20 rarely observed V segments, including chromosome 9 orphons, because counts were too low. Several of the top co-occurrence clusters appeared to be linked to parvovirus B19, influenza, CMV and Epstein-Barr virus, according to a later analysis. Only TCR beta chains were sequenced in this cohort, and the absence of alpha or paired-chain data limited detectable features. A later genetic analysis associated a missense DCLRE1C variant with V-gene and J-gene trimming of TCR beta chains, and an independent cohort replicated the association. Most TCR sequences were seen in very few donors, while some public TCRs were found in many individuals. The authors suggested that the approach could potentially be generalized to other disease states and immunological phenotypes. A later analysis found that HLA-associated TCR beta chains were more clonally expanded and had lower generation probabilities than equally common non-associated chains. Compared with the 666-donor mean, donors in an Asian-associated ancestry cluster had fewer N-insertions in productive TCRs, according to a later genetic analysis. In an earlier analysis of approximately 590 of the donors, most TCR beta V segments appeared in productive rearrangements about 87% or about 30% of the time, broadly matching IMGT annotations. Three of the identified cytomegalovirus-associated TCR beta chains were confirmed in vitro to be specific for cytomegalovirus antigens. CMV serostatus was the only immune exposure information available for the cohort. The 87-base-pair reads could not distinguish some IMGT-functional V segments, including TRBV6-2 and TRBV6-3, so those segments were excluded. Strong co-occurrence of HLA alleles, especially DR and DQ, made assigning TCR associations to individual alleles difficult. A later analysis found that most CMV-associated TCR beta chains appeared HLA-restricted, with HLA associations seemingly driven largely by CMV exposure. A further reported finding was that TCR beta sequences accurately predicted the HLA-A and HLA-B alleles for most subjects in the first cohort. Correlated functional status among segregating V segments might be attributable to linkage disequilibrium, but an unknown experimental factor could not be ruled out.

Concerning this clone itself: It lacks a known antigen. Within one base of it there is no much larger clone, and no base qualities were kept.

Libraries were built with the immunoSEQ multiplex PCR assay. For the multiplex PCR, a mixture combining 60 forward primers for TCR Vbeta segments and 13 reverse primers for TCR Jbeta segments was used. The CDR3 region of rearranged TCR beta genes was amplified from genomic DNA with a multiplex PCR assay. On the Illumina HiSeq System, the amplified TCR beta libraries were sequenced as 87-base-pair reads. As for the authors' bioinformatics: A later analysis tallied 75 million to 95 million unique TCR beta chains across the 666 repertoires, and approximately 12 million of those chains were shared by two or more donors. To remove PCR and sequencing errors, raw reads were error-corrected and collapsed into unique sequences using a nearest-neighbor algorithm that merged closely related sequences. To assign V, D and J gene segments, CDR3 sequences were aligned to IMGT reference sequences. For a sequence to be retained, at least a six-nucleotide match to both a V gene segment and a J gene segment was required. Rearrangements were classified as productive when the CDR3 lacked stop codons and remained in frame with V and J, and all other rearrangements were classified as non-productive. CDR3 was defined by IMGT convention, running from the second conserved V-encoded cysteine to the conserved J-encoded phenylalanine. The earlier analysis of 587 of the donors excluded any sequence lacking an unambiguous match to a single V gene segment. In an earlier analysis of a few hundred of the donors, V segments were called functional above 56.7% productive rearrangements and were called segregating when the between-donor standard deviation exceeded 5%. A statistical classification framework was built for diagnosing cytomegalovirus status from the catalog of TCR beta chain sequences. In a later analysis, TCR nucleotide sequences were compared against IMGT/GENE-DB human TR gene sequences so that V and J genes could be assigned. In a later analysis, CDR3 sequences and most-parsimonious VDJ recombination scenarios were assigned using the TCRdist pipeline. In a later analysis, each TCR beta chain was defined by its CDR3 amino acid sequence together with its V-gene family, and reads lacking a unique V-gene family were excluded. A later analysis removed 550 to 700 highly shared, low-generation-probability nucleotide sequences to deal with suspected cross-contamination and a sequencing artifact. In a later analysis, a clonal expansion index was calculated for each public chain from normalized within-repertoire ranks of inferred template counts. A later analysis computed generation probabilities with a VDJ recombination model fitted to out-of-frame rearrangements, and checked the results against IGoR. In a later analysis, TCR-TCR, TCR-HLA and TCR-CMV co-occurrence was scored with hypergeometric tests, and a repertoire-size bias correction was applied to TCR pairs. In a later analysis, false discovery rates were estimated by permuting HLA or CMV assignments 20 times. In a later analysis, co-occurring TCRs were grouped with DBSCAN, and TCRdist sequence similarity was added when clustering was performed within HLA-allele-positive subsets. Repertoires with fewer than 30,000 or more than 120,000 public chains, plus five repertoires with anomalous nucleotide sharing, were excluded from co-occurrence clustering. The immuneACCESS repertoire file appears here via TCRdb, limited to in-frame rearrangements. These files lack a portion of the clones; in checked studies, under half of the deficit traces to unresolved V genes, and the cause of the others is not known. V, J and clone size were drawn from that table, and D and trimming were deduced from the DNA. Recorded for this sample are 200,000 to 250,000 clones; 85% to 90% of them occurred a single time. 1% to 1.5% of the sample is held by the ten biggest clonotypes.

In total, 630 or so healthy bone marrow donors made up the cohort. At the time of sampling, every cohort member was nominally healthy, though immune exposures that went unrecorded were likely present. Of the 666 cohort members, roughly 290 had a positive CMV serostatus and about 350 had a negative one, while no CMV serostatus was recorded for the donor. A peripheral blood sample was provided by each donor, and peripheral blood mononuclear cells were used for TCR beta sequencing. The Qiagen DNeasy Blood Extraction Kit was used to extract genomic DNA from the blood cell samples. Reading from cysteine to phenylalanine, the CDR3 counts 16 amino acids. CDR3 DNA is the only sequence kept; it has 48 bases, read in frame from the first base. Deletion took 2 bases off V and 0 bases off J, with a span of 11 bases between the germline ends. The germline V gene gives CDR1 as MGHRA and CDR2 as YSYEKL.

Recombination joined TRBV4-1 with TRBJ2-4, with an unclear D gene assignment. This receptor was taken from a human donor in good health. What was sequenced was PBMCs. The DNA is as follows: TGCGCCAGCAGCCAATCGAAGTTACTAGCCAAAAACATTCAGTACTTC. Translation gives CASSQSKLLAKNIQYF.